The 9 T cell receptor beta chains given below trace back to one sample, sequenced in a study of blood T cell repertoires in COVID-19. Profiled with immunoSEQ multiplex PCR; TCRdb holds only in-frame clones, not every one. The sample consists of 200,000 or so clones, 80% to 85% of them appearing once. The sequenced sample consisted of PBMCs or T cells enriched from blood (not recorded which). These TCRs come from a man aged 35-49 years who had recovered from COVID-19.

This clone was seen a single time. The DNA for the CDR3 is TGTGCCAGCAGCCCCACTAAATTACAGGGGCCCAATCAGCCCCAGCATTTT. Its protein product is CASSPTKLQGPNQPQHF. This chain connects TRBV7-2 to TRBJ1-5; TRBD1 aligns across 7 bases. Trimming cost V 5 bases and J 3 bases; bases outside gene matches: 13. Germline V gene lookup returns CDR1 SGHTA and CDR2 FQGNSA. The CDR3 contains 17 residues.

Written as DNA, the CDR3 is TGTGCCACCAGCAGAGCCAGGGGAAGTAATCAGCCCCAGCATTTT. It is translated as CATSRARGSNQPQHF. The chain has TRBV15 and TRBJ1-5, with D possibly TRBD1 on 6 matching bases. V was clipped by 1 base and J by 4 bases, with 11 bases between them. The CDR3 has 15 amino acids. CDR1 is LNHNV, CDR2 YYDKDF, per germline (reference sequence). The complete variable domain, with remaining parts taken from reference TRBV15 and TRBJ1-5, reads DAMVIQNPRYQVTQFGKPVTLSCSQTLNHNVMYWYQQKSSQAPKLLFHYYDKDFNNEADTPDNFQSRRPNTSFCFLDIRSPGLGDTAMYLCATSRARGSNQPQHFGDGTRLSIL.

The V and J genes are TRBV29-1 and TRBJ2-5, with D unresolved. Germline V gene sequence: CDR1 SQVTM, CDR2 ANQGSEA. The germline V and J ends were trimmed by 0 bases and 8 bases, with 7 bases remaining between them. This CDR3 is 11 amino acids long. CDR3 sequence reads: CSVEDPPTQYF. The CDR3 DNA reads TGCAGCGTTGAAGATCCCCCTACCCAGTACTTC.

The V and J genes are TRBV10-3 and TRBJ1-1; D possibly corresponds to TRBD1 (5 bases). Between the trimmed V and J ends, which lost 2 bases and 1 base, there was a span of 8 bases. The CDR3 spans 14 residues. The germline gives CDR1 ENHRY, CDR2 SYGVKD. CDR3 in amino acids: CAISERGGNTEAFF. The CDR3 region has the DNA TGTGCCATCAGTGAGCGGGGGGGGAACACTGAAGCTTTCTTT.

This clone appeared once. This sequence joins TRBV7-2 and TRBJ2-5; the match to TRBD2 covers 11 bases. V shed 5 bases, J shed 7 bases, and the junction held 15 bases outside the gene matches. Germline CDR1 and CDR2: SGHTA and FQGNSA. The CDR3 has 17 residues. Written as DNA, the CDR3 is TGTGCCAGCAGCCAAGGGTTAGCGGGGGGGCTATTAGCGACCCAGTACTTC. This codes for CASSQGLAGGLLATQYF.

The chain couples TRBV28 to TRBJ2-7; tentatively, D is TRBD1 (6 bases). Germline V gene lookup returns CDR1 MDHEN and CDR2 SYDVKM. Between the trimmed V and J ends, which lost 1 base and 3 bases, there was a span of 13 bases. The CDR3 runs 15 residues. CDR3 in amino acids: CASSLYRDIDYEQYF. The CDR3 DNA sequence: TGTGCCAGCAGTTTATACCGGGACATCGACTACGAGCAGTACTTC.

The table lists this clone with a few counts. The CDR3 protein is CASSKDRRSPLHF. CDR3 DNA: TGTGCCAGCTCAAAGGACAGACGATCACCCCTCCACTTT. The chain has TRBV18 and TRBJ1-6, with D perhaps TRBD1 (6 bases). V lost 5 bases, J lost 10 bases, and 12 bases lay in between. The germline V gene has CDR1 KGHSH and CDR2 LQKENI. CDR3 length equals 13 residues.

The chain recombines TRBV6-2 or TRBV6-3 with TRBJ1-1, with D possibly being TRBD1 (6 bases). Germline V gene sequence: CDR1 MNHEY, CDR2 SVGEGT. The CDR3 has 15 amino acids. Trimming removed 5 bases at V and 0 bases at J, with 13 bases between. CDR3 nucleotides: TGTGCCAGCAGTGGGTATGACAGGTTGAACACTGAAGCTTTCTTT. Translated, it gives CASSGYDRLNTEAFF.

The chain employs TRBV27 and TRBJ2-3; D gene unclear. The length of the CDR3 is 13 residues. CDR1 and CDR2 (germline): MNHEY, SMNVEV (reference sequence). V lost 3 bases and J lost 2, with 6 bases in between. CDR3 DNA sequence: TGTGCCAGCAGTTTTACGGTCACAGATACGCAGTATTTT. It yields the protein CASSFTVTDTQYF.